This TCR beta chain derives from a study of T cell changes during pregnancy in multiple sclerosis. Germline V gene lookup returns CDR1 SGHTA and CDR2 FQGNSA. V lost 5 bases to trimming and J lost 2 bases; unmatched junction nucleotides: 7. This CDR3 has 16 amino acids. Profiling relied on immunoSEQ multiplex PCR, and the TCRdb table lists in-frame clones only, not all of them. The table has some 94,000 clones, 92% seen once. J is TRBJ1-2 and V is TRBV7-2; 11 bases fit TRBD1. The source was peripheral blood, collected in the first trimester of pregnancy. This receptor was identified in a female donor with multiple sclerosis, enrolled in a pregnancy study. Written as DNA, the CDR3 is TGTGCCAGCAGCCAGAGGACAGGGGGCTTCAACTATGGCTACACCTTC. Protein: CASSQRTGGFNYGYTF. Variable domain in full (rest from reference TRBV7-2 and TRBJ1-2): GAGVSQSPSNKVTEKGKDVELRCDPISGHTALYWYRQSLGQGLEFLIYFQGNSAPDKSGLPSDRFSAERTGGSVSTLTIQRTQQEDSAVYLCASSQRTGGFNYGYTFGSGTRLTVV.